This TCR beta chain was observed in a study of T cells expressing NK-cell markers. On the study more broadly: Seropositivity for HCMV was found in seven of the eight sequenced donors, with one seronegative.

Per the germline V gene, CDR1 is MDHEN and CDR2 is SYDVKM. The CDR3 runs 15 residues. A 5'RACE template switching approach incorporating UMIs was used to make TCR beta cDNA. TCRdb re-called the 5' RACE reads and shows each CDR3 protein once, DNA omitted. This repertoire includes some 600,000 distinct CDR3 sequences. The chain uses TRBV28 and TRBJ2-3; the D call from TCRdb, TRBD1, cannot be confirmed without DNA. The clonotype originates from a man aged 18 to 29 in good health. Sample: blood T cells: a sorted CD56 or NKG2C T cell subset, CD4+ or CD8+ T cells, or bulk PBMC T cells (not recorded which). CDR3 sequence reads: CASSFFRGIPDTQYF.